One and the same sample provided the 15 T cell receptor beta chains below, sequenced in a study of CD8 T cells in Susac syndrome. Random-hexamer reverse transcription was applied to roughly 0.5 to 1 ug RNA. TCRdb itself ran the immunoSEQ multiplex PCR reads through MiXCR, one entry per CDR3 protein. There are tens of thousands of distinct CDR3 sequences in the sample; 80% to 95% occur only once, and 0.5% to 0.55% lies in the top ten. Sequenced input: CD8+ T cells from PBMCs. The receptors here all came from a human donor in good health.

This clonotype has more than one count but fewer than ten. The V and J genes are TRBV3-1 and TRBJ2-7; 13 bases line up with TRBD2. This CDR3 contains 15 residues. V gave up 2 bases and J gave up 7 bases; unmatched junction bases: 5. Germline loops: CDR1 LGHDT, CDR2 YNNKEL (reference sequence). CDR3 nucleotides: TGTGCCAGCAGCCAAACTAGCGGGAGGGCGCGAGAGCAGTACTTC. It codes for CASSQTSGRAREQYF.

J is TRBJ2-7 and V is TRBV11-1; D unclear. Trimming removed 3 bases at V and 3 bases at J, with 18 bases between. Germline V gene data show CDR1 as SGHAT and CDR2 as FQDESV (reference sequence). The CDR3 covers 16 residues. The CDR3 DNA sequence: TGTGCCAGCAGCTTTGGTGTCGTGGGGAAATACTACGAGCAGTACTTC. It yields the protein CASSFGVVGKYYEQYF.

V gene TRBV29-1 combines with J gene TRBJ2-1; D remains unclear. V lost 3 bases and J lost 7, with 10 bases in between. The CDR3 has 12 residues. Germline V CDR1 and CDR2: SQVTM, ANQGSEA. CDR3 sequence: CSVELGKNEQFF. The DNA of the CDR3 is TGCAGCGTTGAGTTGGGTAAGAATGAGCAGTTCTTC.

The chain couples TRBV29-1 to TRBJ2-7; no clear D gene. The CDR3 is made up of 11 amino acids. V lost 4 bases and J lost 1, with 5 bases in between. CDR1 SQVTM and CDR2 ANQGSEA come from the germline V gene. The CDR3 DNA is TGCAGCGTTGGGGGTTCCTACGAGCAGTACTTC. Translating gives CSVGGSYEQYF.

The chain employs TRBV29-1 and TRBJ2-3; possibly TRBD2 for D (5 bases). This CDR3 contains 14 residues. The V gene's germline CDR1 is SQVTM and CDR2 ANQGSEA. V lost 4 bases and J 0 bases, leaving 11 bases between the germline ends. The CDR3 loop is CSVVGADSTDTQYF. CDR3 coding DNA: TGCAGCGTTGTAGGAGCGGACAGCACAGATACGCAGTATTTT.

The V call is TRBV20-1, the J call TRBJ2-2; TRBD2 matches at 9 bases. Germline V gene lookup returns CDR1 DFQATT and CDR2 SNEGSKA (reference sequence). V was pared by 6 bases and J by 5 bases, with 7 bases of the junction left unmatched. This CDR3 spans 14 amino acids. The CDR3 region is CSASRTSETGELFF. CDR3 nucleotides: TGCAGTGCCTCCAGGACTAGCGAGACCGGGGAGCTGTTTTTT.

The rearrangement links TRBV3-1 to TRBJ2-5; no reliable D call. The CDR3 contains 12 residues. The ends were cut back, 10 bases at V and 1 base at J, with 10 bases in the middle. Germline lookup yields CDR1 LGHDT and CDR2 YNNKEL (reference sequence). CDR3 in DNA: TGTGCCATCGGACGTCCCCAAGAGACCCAGTACTTC. Translation gives CAIGRPQETQYF.

The chain uses TRBV7-9 and TRBJ2-1; D remains ambiguous. This CDR3 contains 12 residues. Per the germline V gene, CDR1 is SEHNR and CDR2 is FQNEAQ (reference sequence). The V and J ends lost 1 base and 7 bases respectively, with 5 bases between them. CDR3 in DNA: TGTGCCAGCAGCTTAGTTGGAAATGAGCAGTTCTTC. Translated, it gives CASSLVGNEQFF.

This sequence joins TRBV29-1 and TRBJ1-1, with 11 bases identical to TRBD1. V gave up 6 bases and J gave up 5 bases; unmatched junction bases: 8. The CDR3 sequence is 14 residues long. Germline V CDR1 and CDR2: SQVTM, ANQGSEA. The CDR3 DNA sequence: TGCAGCGTCTCCGGGACAGGGGGATTAACTGAAGCTTTCTTT. Residues: CSVSGTGGLTEAFF.

The chain links TRBV4-2 to TRBJ2-2; 8 nucleotides match TRBD2. V shed 3 bases, J shed 5 bases, and the junction held 8 bases outside the gene matches. The germline V gene has CDR1 LGHNA and CDR2 YNFKEQ. CDR3 length equals 16 residues. The CDR3 nucleotides are TGTGCCAGCAGCCAGGGGGCGGGAGGAAGTACCGGGGAGCTGTTTTTT. This encodes CASSQGAGGSTGELFF.

The V and J genes are TRBV29-1 and TRBJ2-2, with D perhaps assigned TRBD1 or TRBD2 (5 bases each). V was clipped by 1 base and J by 5 bases, with 8 bases between them. Germline loops: CDR1 SQVTM, CDR2 ANQGSEA. The CDR3 extends over 13 amino acids. Here the CDR3 DNA reads TGCAGCGTTGAAGGGGGGTTGACCGGGGAGCTGTTTTTT. Its translation: CSVEGGLTGELFF.

The chain is built from TRBV4-1 and TRBJ2-5, with D unresolved. With 1 base removed from V and 4 bases from J, the gap between germline ends came to 13 bases. Germline loops: CDR1 MGHRA, CDR2 YSYEKL. This CDR3 contains 15 residues. The CDR3 nucleotides are TGCGCCAGCAGCCAAGGGATGGGCATGGGAGAGACCCAGTACTTC. It encodes CASSQGMGMGETQYF.

The rearrangement links TRBV6-1 to TRBJ2-6, with 11 bases matching TRBD1. Germline V gives CDR1 MNHNS, CDR2 SASEGT. The ends lost 7 bases at V and 4 bases at J; junction bases unmatched: 6. The CDR3 sequence is 16 residues long. Here the CDR3 reads CASTWDRGSGANVLTF. The DNA for the CDR3 is TGTGCCAGCACCTGGGACAGGGGGTCCGGGGCCAACGTCCTGACTTTC.

This chain links TRBV7-2 with TRBJ2-5; the match to TRBD2 covers 10 bases. The CDR3 totals 12 residues. J was trimmed by 9 bases and V by 3 bases; bases with no gene match: 1. CDR1 and CDR2 (germline): SGHTA, FQGNSA. The CDR3 sequence is CASSLSGGAQYF. The CDR3, as DNA: TGTGCCAGCAGCTTGAGCGGGGGGGCCCAGTACTTC.

J is TRBJ1-5 and V is TRBV4-2; possibly TRBD1 for D (6 bases). V lost 8 bases to trimming and J lost 3 bases, with 17 bases between them. The CDR3 extends over 15 amino acids. Germline CDR1 reads LGHNA; CDR2 reads YNFKEQ. The CDR3 DNA reads TGTGCCAGCTCCCCTGGGGGGCAGCACAATCAGCCCCAGCATTTT. Its translation is CASSPGGQHNQPQHF.